The T cell receptor beta chain under discussion was sequenced for a study of PD-1 blockade in mismatch repair-deficient tumors (dated by TCRdb to the late 2010s). Regarding the study in general: Between late 2013 and 2016, some 92 consecutive patients with over ten mismatch repair-deficient cancer types, all previously treated and progressing, were enrolled in the trial. Tumor-associated T cell clones were tracked in the peripheral blood of patients responding to PD-1 blockade by deep sequencing of TCR CDR3 regions. Findings and caveats that apply to the study as a whole: After pembrolizumab, tumor-resident clones, which were often undetectable in blood before treatment, expanded rapidly and then contracted, generally ahead of radiologic responses.

Concerning this clone itself: This clone's antigen is unknown. A read error may account for a junction end that differs from germline.

Libraries came from the immunoSEQ multiplex PCR assay. Here the immuneACCESS table is served through TCRdb, limited to in-frame sequences with V and J called. Missing clones are a known gap in these copies; in checked studies unresolved V genes cover under half, and the rest lacks a known reason. Present in this sample are 15,000 or so clones, approximately 82% of which were seen just once. The ten largest clones take up approximately 2% of the sample. Mismatch repair deficiency in every enrolled patient was established by polymerase chain reaction or immunohistochemistry. TCR sequencing was carried out for a few patients who responded to pembrolizumab therapy. The phase II trial prospectively tested pembrolizumab PD-1 blockade in advanced mismatch repair-deficient cancers regardless of tissue of origin. Peripheral blood T cell samples were collected serially, before PD-1 blockade began and at several time points afterward. Blood sampling times were expressed in weeks after the first pembrolizumab dose.

Via the germline V gene, CDR1 is SNHLY and CDR2 FYNNEI. The CDR3, cysteine through phenylalanine, is 15 amino acids long. Here the CDR3 DNA is all that survives: 45 bases in frame from base 1. The sequence was obtained from an adult with mismatch repair-deficient cancer. Sequenced here: PBMCs, sampled roughly 15 weeks after starting pembrolizumab. The chain couples TRBV2 to TRBJ1-2; the central 8 bases match TRBD1. In nucleotides, the sequence is TGTGCCAGCAGTCTCACAGGGGGACCTAATTATGGCTACACCTTC. It translates to CASSLTGGPNYGYTF.